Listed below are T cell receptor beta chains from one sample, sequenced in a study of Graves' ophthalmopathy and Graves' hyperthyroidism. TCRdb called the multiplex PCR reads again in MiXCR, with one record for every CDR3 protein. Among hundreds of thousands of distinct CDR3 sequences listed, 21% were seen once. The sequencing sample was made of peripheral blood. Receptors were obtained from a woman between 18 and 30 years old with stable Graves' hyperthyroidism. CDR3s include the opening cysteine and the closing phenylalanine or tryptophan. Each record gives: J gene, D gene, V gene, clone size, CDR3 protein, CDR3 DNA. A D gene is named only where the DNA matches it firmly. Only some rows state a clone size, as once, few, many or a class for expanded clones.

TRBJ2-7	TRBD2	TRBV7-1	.	CASSADPGTSGLFSYEQYF	TGTGCCAGCAGCGCCGACCCAGGGACTAGCGGCTTATTCTCCTACGAGCAGTACTTC
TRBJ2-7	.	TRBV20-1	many	CSARGLDSWDSLYEQYF	TGCAGTGCTAGAGGTTTGGATTCCTGGGACTCCCTCTACGAGCAGTACTTC
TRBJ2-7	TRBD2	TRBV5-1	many	CASSSKAGEDEQYF	TGCGCCAGCAGCTCGAAAGCGGGAGAGGACGAGCAGTACTTC
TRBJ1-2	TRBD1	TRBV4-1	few	CASSQDPTGGYGYTF	TGCGCCAGCAGCCAAGATCCCACAGGGGGCTATGGCTACACCTTC
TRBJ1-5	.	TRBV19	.	CASSISGTAFNQPQHF	TGTGCCAGTAGTATATCCGGGACGGCATTCAATCAGCCCCAGCATTTT
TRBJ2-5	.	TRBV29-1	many	CSVEGPNLRETQYF	TGCAGCGTTGAAGGGCCAAATTTGAGGGAGACCCAGTACTTC
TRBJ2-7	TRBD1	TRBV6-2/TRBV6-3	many	CASRGTGKGYEQYF	TGTGCCAGCAGGGGGACAGGGAAAGGCTACGAGCAGTACTTC
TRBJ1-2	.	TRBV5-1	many	CASSETGWGYGYTF	TGCGCCAGCAGCGAGACAGGATGGGGCTATGGCTACACCTTC
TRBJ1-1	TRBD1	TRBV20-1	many	CSARTGGNEAFF	TGCAGTGCTAGAACAGGGGGGAATGAAGCTTTCTTT
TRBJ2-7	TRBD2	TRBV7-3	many	CASSLTVAGGPSYEQYF	TGTGCCAGCAGCTTAACGGTAGCGGGAGGGCCCTCCTACGAGCAGTACTTC
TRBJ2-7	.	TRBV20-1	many	CSARVGAGYEQYF	TGCAGTGCTAGAGTCGGGGCGGGTTATGAGCAGTACTTC
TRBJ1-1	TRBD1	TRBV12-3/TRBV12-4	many	CASSRQGLVTEAFF	TGTGCCAGCAGCAGACAGGGGTTGGTCACTGAAGCTTTCTTT
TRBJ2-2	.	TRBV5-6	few	CASAGGTGELFF	TGTGCCAGCGCAGGCGGGACCGGGGAGCTGTTTTTT
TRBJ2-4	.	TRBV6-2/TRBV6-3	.	CASSYPFHYWTQGVKNIQYF	TGTGCCAGCAGTTACCCATTCCACTACTGGACCCAAGGTGTCAAAAACATTCAGTACTTC
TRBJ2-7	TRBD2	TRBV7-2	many	CASSSQREQWEQYF	TGTGCCAGCAGTTCCCAGCGGGAGCAGTGGGAGCAGTACTTC
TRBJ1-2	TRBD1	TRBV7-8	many	CASSLDRDREIYGYTF	TGTGCCAGCAGCTTAGACCGGGACAGGGAGATTTATGGCTACACCTTC
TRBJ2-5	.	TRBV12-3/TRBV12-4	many	CASSFAGTIKETQYF	TGTGCCAGCAGTTTTGCCGGGACGATTAAAGAGACCCAGTACTTC